This T cell receptor (beta chain) was obtained from a study of T cells in Graves' hyperthyroidism and ophthalmopathy. Study in general: The initial diagnosis was the point when peripheral blood was collected, ahead of any treatment. Study outcomes and limitations: The model forecast ophthalmopathy, anticipating it by a median around 6.5 months before onset. From stable hyperthyroidism, ophthalmopathy was separated by a 13 V-J model.

The PBMCs were taken from approximately 11 ml of fresh peripheral blood. CDR3 length: 11 residues. The germline CDR1 and CDR2 sequences are MNHEY and SVGEGT. V gave up 5 bases and J gave up 12 bases, with 11 bases separating them. Amplified TCR beta CDR3 regions came from RNA transcripts. Researchers ran a first-round RT-PCR on the TCR CDR3 using the HTBI primer set. TCRdb re-called the multiplex PCR reads with MiXCR, one entry per CDR3 protein. Of a few hundred thousand distinct CDR3 sequences listed, more than 15% are singletons. In regard to this clonotype: Its cognate antigen is unknown.

The chain employs TRBV6-2 or TRBV6-3 and TRBJ2-1; D unclear. Sequenced material: blood. The receptor's source is a woman aged 25-40 years with Graves' ophthalmopathy. CDR3 amino acids: CASSELIGQFF. The CDR3 nucleotides are TGTGCCAGCAGTGAACTAATTGGGCAGTTCTTC.